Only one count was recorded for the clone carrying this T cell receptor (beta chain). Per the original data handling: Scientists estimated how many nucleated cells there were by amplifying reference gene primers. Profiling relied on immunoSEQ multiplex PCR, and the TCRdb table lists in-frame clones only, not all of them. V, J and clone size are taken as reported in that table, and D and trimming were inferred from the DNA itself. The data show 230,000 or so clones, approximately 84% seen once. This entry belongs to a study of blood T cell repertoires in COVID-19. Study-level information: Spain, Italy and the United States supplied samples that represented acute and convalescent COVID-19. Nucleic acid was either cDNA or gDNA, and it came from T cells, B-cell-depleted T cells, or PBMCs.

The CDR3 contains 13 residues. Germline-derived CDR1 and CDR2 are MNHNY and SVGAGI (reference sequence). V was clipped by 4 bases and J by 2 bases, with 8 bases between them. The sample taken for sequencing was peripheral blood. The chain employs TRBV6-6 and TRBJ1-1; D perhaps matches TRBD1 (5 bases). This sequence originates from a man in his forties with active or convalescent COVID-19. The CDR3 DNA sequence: TGTGCCAGCAGTTCGGACATTAACACTGAAGCTTTCTTT. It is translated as CASSSDINTEAFF.